One and the same sample provided the 6 T cell receptor beta chains below, sequenced in a study of T cell responses to AZD1222 COVID-19 vaccine. Here immunoSEQ multiplex PCR was the method, and the copy in TCRdb shows in-frame clones only, minus some. The sample consists of around 83,000 clones, over 75% of them appearing once. Source: peripheral blood, taken on day 0 of AZD1222 vaccination. The receptors derive from an adult in good health.

J is TRBJ1-1 and V is TRBV7-2; perhaps TRBD1 as D (5 bases). Between the trimmed V and J ends, which lost 2 bases and 5 bases, there was a span of 15 bases. Looked up from germline, CDR1 is SGHTA and CDR2 is FQGNSA. The CDR3 has 15 residues. CDR3 bases: TGTGCCAGCAGCTTAATGGGGACGGTAGGGACTGAAGCTTTCTTT. It encodes CASSLMGTVGTEAFF.

The gene calls are TRBV5-1 and TRBJ1-5; TRBD1 agrees at 10 bases. In germline, CDR1 is SGHRS, CDR2 YFSETQ. The trim removed 4 bases at V and 2 bases at J, leaving 3 bases unmatched. The CDR3 extends over 15 amino acids. The CDR3 spells CASSQTGGGNQPQHF. Here the CDR3 DNA reads TGCGCCAGCAGCCAGACAGGGGGCGGCAATCAGCCCCAGCATTTT.

This sequence joins TRBV19 and TRBJ2-1; tentative D call: TRBD1 (6 bases). The V end lost 5 bases, the J end lost 6 bases, and 8 bases lay between the germline ends. CDR3 length equals 12 residues. Germline CDR1 is LNHDA and CDR2 is SQIVND (reference sequence). The CDR3 is CASSPGANEQFF. CDR3 nucleotide sequence: TGTGCCAGTAGTCCAGGGGCCAATGAGCAGTTCTTC.

The V and J genes are TRBV18 and TRBJ2-1; no firm D call. Trimming stripped 3 bases from V and 10 bases from J, with 7 bases between. Germline V CDR1 and CDR2: KGHSH, LQKENI. The CDR3 spans 11 residues. CDR3 protein: CASSPLSEQFF. The CDR3 nucleotides read TGTGCCAGCTCACCCCTAAGCGAGCAGTTCTTC.

This chain links TRBV7-9 with TRBJ2-1; D gene ambiguous. Per germline, CDR1 SEHNR and CDR2 FQNEAQ (reference sequence). The CDR3 has 12 amino acids. V was cut by 1 base and J by 10 bases, with 8 bases left in between. CDR3 sequence: CASSLDYREQFF. In DNA, the CDR3 is TGTGCCAGCAGCTTAGATTACCGCGAGCAGTTCTTC.

The gene calls are TRBV29-1 and TRBJ1-2; D is undetermined. Per germline, CDR1 SQVTM and CDR2 ANQGSEA. CDR3 size: 15 residues. V dropped 3 bases and J dropped 3 bases, with 17 bases sitting between them. This CDR3 is CSVEPRGGLDYGYTF. Here the CDR3 DNA reads TGCAGCGTTGAGCCCCGGGGAGGTCTTGACTATGGCTACACCTTC.